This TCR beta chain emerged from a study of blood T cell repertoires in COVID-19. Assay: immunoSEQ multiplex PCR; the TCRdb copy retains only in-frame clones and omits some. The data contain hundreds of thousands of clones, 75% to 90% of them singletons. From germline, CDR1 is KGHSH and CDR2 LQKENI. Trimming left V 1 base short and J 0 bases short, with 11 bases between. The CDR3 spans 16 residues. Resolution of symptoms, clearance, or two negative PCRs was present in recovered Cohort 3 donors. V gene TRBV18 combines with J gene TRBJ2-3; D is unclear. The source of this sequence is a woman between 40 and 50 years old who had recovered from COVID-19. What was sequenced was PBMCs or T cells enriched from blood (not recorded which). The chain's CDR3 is CASSPRAQVSTDTQYF. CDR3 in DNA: TGTGCCAGCTCACCACGAGCTCAGGTTAGCACAGATACGCAGTATTTT.